Presented here are 30 T cell receptor beta chains from one specimen sequenced in a study of blood T cell repertoires in COVID-19. The repertoire was sequenced with immunoSEQ multiplex PCR; TCRdb's copy has only in-frame clones and lacks some. The profile shows about 150,000 clones, 75% to 90% of them singletons. The specimen was PBMCs or T cells enriched from blood (not recorded which). These receptor sequences come from a woman aged 35 to 49 who had been exposed to COVID-19.

J is TRBJ1-4 and V is TRBV5-1; D gene unclear. Looked up from germline, CDR1 is SGHRS and CDR2 is YFSETQ. V lost 4 bases and J lost 3, with 13 bases in between. CDR3 length equals 15 residues. CDR3: CASSHWAAPNEKLFF. CDR3 DNA sequence: TGCGCCAGCAGCCATTGGGCAGCTCCTAATGAAAAACTGTTTTTT.

The V call is TRBV2, the J call TRBJ1-5; 7 bases fit TRBD1. Germline values: CDR1 SNHLY, CDR2 FYNNEI. The CDR3 covers 17 residues. The V segment lost 4 bases and the J segment 3 bases; nucleotides outside the gene matches: 12. In nucleotides, the CDR3 is TGTGCCAGCAGTGGACCGAGGGGGCGCGGTGACAATCAGCCCCAGCATTTT. Amino acid sequence: CASSGPRGRGDNQPQHF.

The chain uses TRBV7-2 and TRBJ2-2; 11 nucleotides agree with TRBD2. The CDR3 sequence is 18 residues long. V shed 2 bases and J 7 bases; nucleotides not matched to a gene: 12. Germline CDR1 is SGHTA and CDR2 is FQGNSA. CDR3: CASSLTTSGRAHDGELFF. The CDR3 DNA sequence: TGTGCCAGCAGCTTAACCACTAGCGGGAGAGCTCATGACGGGGAGCTGTTTTTT.

The V call is TRBV5-1, the J call TRBJ2-2, with a possible D match to TRBD2 (6 bases). The CDR3 is 15 residues long. V lost 2 bases to trimming and J lost 1 base, with 9 bases between them. Germline CDR1 and CDR2: SGHRS and YFSETQ. The CDR3 sequence is CASSFWRENTGELFF. The CDR3 coding sequence is TGCGCCAGCAGCTTTTGGCGGGAGAACACCGGGGAGCTGTTTTTT. Variable domain in full (rest from reference TRBV5-1 and TRBJ2-2): KAGVTQTPRYLIKTRGQQVTLSCSPISGHRSVSWYQQTPGQGLQFLFEYFSETQRNKGNFPGRFSGRQFSNSRSEMNVSTLELGDSALYLCASSFWRENTGELFFGEGSRLTVL.

This chain uses TRBV4-3 with TRBJ1-2, with 7 bases aligning to TRBD1. Germline CDR1 is LGHNA and CDR2 is YSLEER. V trimming: 2 bases; J trimming: 8 bases; junction bases outside the gene matches: 8. The CDR3 has 14 amino acids. CDR3 sequence reads: CASSQPKGGGGYTF. Written as DNA, the CDR3 is TGCGCCAGCAGCCAACCCAAAGGGGGCGGAGGCTACACCTTC.

This chain uses TRBV29-1 with TRBJ2-7; TRBD1 matches 8 bases. The germline CDR1 and CDR2 sequences are SQVTM and ANQGSEA. After removal of 4 bases from V and 6 bases from J, the junction contained 11 bases not matched to a gene. This CDR3 spans 14 amino acids. The CDR3 reads CSVVGWQGASEQYF. CDR3 DNA: TGCAGCGTTGTAGGTTGGCAGGGGGCTTCCGAGCAGTACTTC.

This chain uses TRBV4-3 with TRBJ2-1; no reliable D call. The CDR3 totals 13 residues. The V end lost 1 base, the J end lost 9 bases, and 10 bases lay between the germline ends. Germline CDR1 is LGHNA and CDR2 is YSLEER. The CDR3 region has the DNA TGCGCCAGCAGCCAAGGACCGTCGGGTGAGCAGTTCTTC. Its protein is CASSQGPSGEQFF.

The chain combines TRBV7-9 with TRBJ1-2; maybe TRBD1 (6 bases). The CDR3 spans 13 residues. CDR1 is SEHNR, CDR2 FQNEAQ, per germline (reference sequence). Trimming shortened V by 5 bases and J by 6 bases, and 13 bases separated the two germline ends. The CDR3 nucleotides are TGTGCCAGCAGCCCTACGGGACACCATGGCTACACCTTC. Translated: CASSPTGHHGYTF.

The chain combines TRBV3-1 (or the pseudogene TRBV3-2) with TRBJ2-1, with a possible D match to TRBD1 (7 bases). This CDR3 comprises 16 residues. Germline CDR1 is LGHDT and CDR2 is YNNKEL (reference sequence). V lost 4 bases and J lost 7, with 20 bases in between. DNA for the CDR3: TGTGCCAGCAGCCGCGCGGGACAGATTGTTCGGAATGAGCAGTTCTTC. Amino acids: CASSRAGQIVRNEQFF.

The CDR3 coding sequence is TGTGCCAGCAGCCGACTGACAGGGGGCGAGGAGGGTGATCAGCCCCAGCATTTT. This encodes CASSRLTGGEEGDQPQHF. The rearrangement links TRBV6-6 to TRBJ1-5; 10 bases fit TRBD1. V lost 6 bases to trimming and J lost 5 bases; unmatched junction nucleotides: 16. The CDR3 runs 18 residues. Germline V gene sequence: CDR1 MNHNY, CDR2 SVGAGI (reference sequence).

This rearrangement joins TRBV10-3 to TRBJ1-6, with 7 bases fitting TRBD1. V was pared by 6 bases and J by 5 bases, with 7 bases of the junction left unmatched. CDR1 and CDR2 from the germline V gene are ENHRY and SYGVKD. The CDR3 sequence is 15 residues long. The chain's CDR3 is CAISDGQVHNSPLHF. The CDR3 DNA reads as TGTGCCATCAGCGATGGACAGGTACATAATTCACCCCTCCACTTT.

The chain uses TRBV2 and TRBJ2-4, with D possibly matching TRBD1 (6 bases). V was cut by 4 bases and J by 6 bases, with 13 bases left in between. The germline V gene encodes CDR1 SNHLY and CDR2 FYNNEI. The CDR3 is made up of 14 amino acids. In DNA form, the CDR3 reads TGTGCCAGCAGTGCCGGGACATTGAGAAACATTCAGTACTTC. The encoded protein is CASSAGTLRNIQYF. Filled out from reference TRBV2 and TRBJ2-4, the complete variable domain reads EPEVTQTPSHQVTQMGQEVILRCVPISNHLYFYWYRQILGQKVEFLVSFYNNEISEKSEIFDDQFSVERPDGSNFTLKIRSTKLEDSAMYFCASSAGTLRNIQYFGAGTRLSVL.

This chain links TRBV3-1 (or the pseudogene TRBV3-2) with TRBJ1-5; D call uncertain. Germline V gene data show CDR1 as LGHDT and CDR2 as YNNKEL (reference sequence). Between the trimmed V and J ends, which lost 0 bases and 2 bases, there was a span of 5 bases. The CDR3 loop spans 14 amino acids. The CDR3, as DNA: TGTGCCAGCAGCCAAGATCTTGGCAATCAGCCCCAGCATTTT. It encodes CASSQDLGNQPQHF.

The CDR3: CASSRGRVRETQYF. CDR3 coding DNA: TGCGCCAGCAGCCGAGGCAGGGTTCGGGAGACCCAGTACTTC. The chain is built from TRBV4-1 and TRBJ2-5; D possibly corresponds to TRBD1 (5 bases). From germline, CDR1 is MGHRA and CDR2 YSYEKL. The CDR3 consists of 14 residues. V was trimmed by 4 bases and J by 5 bases, leaving 14 bases between them.

The chain carries TRBV3-1 (or the pseudogene TRBV3-2) and TRBJ1-5; D gene unclear. Trimming took 0 bases from V and 8 from J, leaving 14 bases between them. Germline V lookup: CDR1 LGHDT, CDR2 YNNKEL (reference sequence). CDR3 length: 15 residues. The CDR3 region has the DNA TGTGCCAGCAGCCAAGATCGGAGCGGGTTTAAGCCCCAGCATTTT. This translates into CASSQDRSGFKPQHF.

This chain links TRBV19 with TRBJ1-5; D might be TRBD1 (6 bases). V lost 10 bases, J lost 5 bases, and 12 bases lay in between. CDR1 is LNHDA and CDR2 is SQIVND in the germline V gene (reference sequence). The CDR3 contains 12 residues. For the CDR3, the DNA is TGTGCCATTGACAGGTCACATCAGCCCCAGCATTTT. Amino acids: CAIDRSHQPQHF. The full variable domain, with the rest looked up from reference TRBV19 and TRBJ1-5, is DGGITQSPKYLFRKEGQNVTLSCEQNLNHDAMYWYRQDPGQGLRLIYYSQIVNDFQKGDIAEGYSVSREKKESFPLTVTSAQKNPTAFYLCAIDRSHQPQHFGDGTRLSIL.

The chain employs TRBV4-2 and TRBJ1-6; 8 bases line up with TRBD1. After removal of 1 base from V and 8 bases from J, the junction contained 4 bases not matched to a gene. The CDR3 runs 15 residues. Germline values: CDR1 LGHNA, CDR2 YNFKEQ. This CDR3 is CASSQGQGSYSPLHF. As DNA, the CDR3 is TGTGCCAGCAGCCAAGGACAGGGGTCGTATTCACCCCTCCACTTT.

The CDR3 here is CASSRRQYNSPLHF. As DNA, the CDR3 is TGTGCCAGCAGCCGACGACAGTATAATTCACCCCTCCACTTT. The chain has TRBV6-5 and TRBJ1-6; a weak D match, TRBD1 (5 bases). This CDR3 has 14 residues. Germline lookup yields CDR1 MNHEY and CDR2 SVGAGI. V lost 6 bases and J lost 4, with 10 bases in between.

This chain uses TRBV7-9 with TRBJ1-1, with no clear D. Germline loops: CDR1 SEHNR, CDR2 FQNEAQ (reference sequence). V lost 5 bases and J lost 1, with 8 bases in between. The length of the CDR3 is 13 residues. CDR3 sequence (DNA): TGTGCCAGCAGCCAAGACTGGAACACTGAAGCTTTCTTT. Protein sequence: CASSQDWNTEAFF. Based on the CDR3 plus reference TRBV7-9 and TRBJ1-1, the full variable domain is DTGVSQNPRHKITKRGQNVTFRCDPISEHNRLYWYRQTLGQGPEFLTYFQNEAQLEKSRLLSDRFSAERPKGSFSTLEIQRTEQGDSAMYLCASSQDWNTEAFFGQGTRLTVV.

This chain joins TRBV27 and TRBJ2-2; D perhaps matches TRBD1 (6 bases). This CDR3 has 16 residues. Per the germline V gene, CDR1 is MNHEY and CDR2 is SMNVEV (reference sequence). Trimming removed 4 bases at V and 0 bases at J, with 12 bases between. The CDR3 bases are TGTGCCAGCAGTTCGAGCGACAGGTCGAACACCGGGGAGCTGTTTTTT. Amino acid sequence: CASSSSDRSNTGELFF.

V is TRBV12-3 or TRBV12-4 and J is TRBJ2-7; D is uncertain. V lost 6 bases and J 4 bases, leaving 10 bases between the germline ends. This CDR3 is 12 amino acids long. CDR3: CASRGDGYEQYF. For the CDR3, the DNA is TGTGCCAGCAGAGGTGACGGGTACGAGCAGTACTTC.

V usage is TRBV5-1 and J usage is TRBJ2-7; 9 positions match TRBD2. V was pared by 6 bases and J by 1 base, with 5 bases of the junction left unmatched. Germline assignment: CDR1 SGHRS and CDR2 YFSETQ. The CDR3 has 14 amino acids. The CDR3 DNA sequence: TGCGCCAGCAAACGGACTAGCGAATCCTACGAGCAGTACTTC. Amino acids: CASKRTSESYEQYF.

The rearrangement joins TRBV21-1 to TRBJ2-1; TRBD1 was called by the table and not checked on the DNA. TRBV21-1 is assigned pseudogene status. The CDR3 runs to 10 residues. The CDR3 DNA reads TGTGTCCTCGTCCAGAATGAGCAGTTCTTC. Protein product: CVLVQNEQFF.

In this sample, this clone turned up a few times. The chain employs TRBV5-6 and TRBJ2-3; TRBD2 matches 10 bases. V shed 3 bases and J 4 bases; nucleotides not matched to a gene: 8. The germline gives CDR1 SGHDT, CDR2 YYEEEE. CDR3 length equals 16 residues. CDR3 sequence: CASSSERGGLSDTQYF. The CDR3 bases are TGTGCCAGCAGCTCAGAGCGGGGGGGCCTCTCAGATACGCAGTATTTT.

J is TRBJ1-1 and V is TRBV7-2; weak D call: TRBD1 (5 bases). Per germline, CDR1 SGHTA and CDR2 FQGNSA. CDR3 length: 12 residues. V lost 6 bases to trimming and J lost 10 bases, with 15 bases between them. CDR3 coding DNA: TGTGCCAGCAGTCAAACGCAGGGATTAGCTTTCTTT. This codes for CASSQTQGLAFF. Full variable domain (rest looked up from reference TRBV7-2 and TRBJ1-1): GAGVSQSPSNKVTEKGKDVELRCDPISGHTALYWYRQSLGQGLEFLIYFQGNSAPDKSGLPSDRFSAERTGGSVSTLTIQRTQQEDSAVYLCASSQTQGLAFFGQGTRLTVV.

The genes are TRBV10-3 and TRBJ1-2; TRBD1 agrees at 11 bases. This CDR3 is 12 amino acids long. Unmatched junction bases numbered 4, after V lost 10 bases and J lost 6 bases. Germline V CDR1 and CDR2: ENHRY, SYGVKD. The CDR3 sequence is CATRDRGDGYTF. For the CDR3, the DNA is TGTGCCACCAGGGACAGGGGGGATGGCTACACCTTC.

The CDR3 spells CASSNDRGNEQFF. The CDR3 bases are TGTGCCAGCAGTAATGACAGGGGCAATGAGCAGTTCTTC. The chain couples TRBV5-6 to TRBJ2-1; 8 nucleotides agree with TRBD1. V shed 5 bases, J shed 6 bases, and the junction held 4 bases outside the gene matches. The CDR3 extends over 13 amino acids. The germline gives CDR1 SGHDT, CDR2 YYEEEE. Looking up the rest from reference TRBV5-6 and TRBJ2-1 gives the full variable domain: DAGVTQSPTHLIKTRGQQVTLRCSPKSGHDTVSWYQQALGQGPQFIFQYYEEEERQRGNFPDRFSGHQFPNYSSELNVNALLLGDSALYLCASSNDRGNEQFFGPGTRLTVL.

CDR3: CASSEGAVNTEAFF. CDR3 bases: TGTGCCAGCAGTGAGGGGGCTGTAAACACTGAAGCTTTCTTT. The rearrangement links TRBV6-4 to TRBJ1-1, with D maybe TRBD1 (6 bases). Trimming stripped 3 bases from V and 2 bases from J, with 10 bases between. This CDR3 has 14 residues. Germline CDR1 reads MRHNA; CDR2 reads SNTAGT.

In its sample, this clone was seen once. CDR3 bases: TGTGCCAGTAGTACCGGGAATGAGCAGTTCTTC. It encodes CASSTGNEQFF. The chain employs TRBV19 and TRBJ2-1; D not certain. The CDR3 consists of 11 residues. CDR1 is LNHDA, CDR2 SQIVND, per germline (reference sequence). V lost 4 bases, J lost 7 bases, and 5 bases lay in between.

The V and J genes are TRBV7-2 and TRBJ2-3; the match to TRBD2 covers 13 bases. V lost 1 base to trimming and J lost 3 bases; unmatched junction nucleotides: 10. This CDR3 contains 19 residues. Germline V gives CDR1 SGHTA, CDR2 FQGNSA. The CDR3 protein is CASSLVGTSGILVTDTQYF. In DNA, the CDR3 is TGTGCCAGCAGCTTAGTTGGGACTAGCGGGATATTGGTGACAGATACGCAGTATTTT.